This T cell receptor beta chain emerged from a study of T cell responses to AZD1222 COVID-19 vaccine. Study-level findings and limits: It was only after the peak T cell response that any repertoires were sampled. Possibly, clonal diversity was underestimated; donors were largely white British and included more females.

This CDR3 region has 15 residues. Trimming took 6 bases from V and 7 from J, leaving 19 bases between them. In germline, CDR1 is MNHEY, CDR2 SVGAGI. Turning to this clone: What it binds is unknown.

Here immunoSEQ multiplex PCR was the method, and the copy in TCRdb shows in-frame clones only, minus some. The data hold about 130,000 clones, with about four fifths observed a single time. Source: peripheral blood, taken on day 0 of AZD1222 vaccination. The gene calls are TRBV6-5 and TRBJ2-1; D possibly corresponds to TRBD1 (6 bases). The clonotype comes from an adult in good health. CDR3 bases: TGTGCCAGCAGGATGGGGGACAACTCTCGGAATGAGCAGTTCTTC. Protein product: CASRMGDNSRNEQFF.